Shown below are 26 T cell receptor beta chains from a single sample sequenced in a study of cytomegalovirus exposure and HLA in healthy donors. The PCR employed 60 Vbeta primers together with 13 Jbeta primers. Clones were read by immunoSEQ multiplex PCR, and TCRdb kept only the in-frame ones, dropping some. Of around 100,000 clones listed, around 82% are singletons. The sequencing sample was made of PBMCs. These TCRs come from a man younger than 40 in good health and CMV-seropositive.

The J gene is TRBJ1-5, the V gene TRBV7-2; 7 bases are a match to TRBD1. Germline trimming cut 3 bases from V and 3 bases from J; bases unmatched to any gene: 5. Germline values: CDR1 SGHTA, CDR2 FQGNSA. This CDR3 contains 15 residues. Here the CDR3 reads CASSLTGNNNQPQHF. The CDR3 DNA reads TGTGCCAGCAGCTTGACAGGGAACAACAATCAGCCCCAGCATTTT. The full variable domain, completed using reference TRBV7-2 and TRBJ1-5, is GAGVSQSPSNKVTEKGKDVELRCDPISGHTALYWYRQSLGQGLEFLIYFQGNSAPDKSGLPSDRFSAERTGGSVSTLTIQRTQQEDSAVYLCASSLTGNNNQPQHFGDGTRLSIL.

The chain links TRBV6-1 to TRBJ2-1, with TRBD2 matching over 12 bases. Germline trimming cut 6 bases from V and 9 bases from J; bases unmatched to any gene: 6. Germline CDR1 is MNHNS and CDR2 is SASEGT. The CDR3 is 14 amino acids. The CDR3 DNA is TGTGCCAGCAGCCGGACTAGCGGGATATCTGAGCAGTTCTTC. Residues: CASSRTSGISEQFF.

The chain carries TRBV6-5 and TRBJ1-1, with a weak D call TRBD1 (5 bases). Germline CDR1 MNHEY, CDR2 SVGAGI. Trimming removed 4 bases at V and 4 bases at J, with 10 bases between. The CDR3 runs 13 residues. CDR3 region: CASSSGGSTEAFF. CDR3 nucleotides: TGTGCCAGCAGTTCCGGGGGTAGCACTGAAGCTTTCTTT.

The CDR3 is CASSVQGGNWEKLFF. The CDR3 nucleotides read TGTGCCAGCAGCGTCCAGGGAGGGAATTGGGAAAAACTGTTTTTT. This sequence joins TRBV9 and TRBJ1-4; perhaps TRBD1 as D (5 bases). Trimming stripped 2 bases from V and 8 bases from J, with 16 bases between. Germline V gene sequence: CDR1 SGDLS, CDR2 YYNGEE. The CDR3 consists of 15 residues.

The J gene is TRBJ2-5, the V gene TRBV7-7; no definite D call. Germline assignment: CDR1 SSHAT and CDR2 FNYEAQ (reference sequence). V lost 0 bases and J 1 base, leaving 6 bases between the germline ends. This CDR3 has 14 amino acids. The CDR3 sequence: CASSLASTQETQYF. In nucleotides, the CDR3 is TGTGCCAGCAGCTTAGCGTCTACCCAAGAGACCCAGTACTTC.

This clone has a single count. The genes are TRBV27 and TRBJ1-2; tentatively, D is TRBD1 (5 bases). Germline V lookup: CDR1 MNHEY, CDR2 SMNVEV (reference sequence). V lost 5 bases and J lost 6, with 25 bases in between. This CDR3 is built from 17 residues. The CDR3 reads CASSRPSTDRSVDGYTF. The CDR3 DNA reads TGTGCCAGCAGTCGACCGTCGACAGATAGATCGGTGGATGGCTACACCTTC.

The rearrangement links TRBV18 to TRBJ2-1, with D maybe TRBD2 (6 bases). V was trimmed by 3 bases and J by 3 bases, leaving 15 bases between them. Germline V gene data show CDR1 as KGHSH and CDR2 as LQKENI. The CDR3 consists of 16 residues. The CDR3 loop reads CASSPSGLAFYNEQFF. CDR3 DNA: TGTGCCAGCTCACCCTCCGGGCTAGCGTTCTACAATGAGCAGTTCTTC.

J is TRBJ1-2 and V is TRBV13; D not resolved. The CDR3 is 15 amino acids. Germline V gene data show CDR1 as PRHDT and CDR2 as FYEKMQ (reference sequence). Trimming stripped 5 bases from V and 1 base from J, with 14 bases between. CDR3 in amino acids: CASSPRQEGNYGYTF. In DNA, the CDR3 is TGTGCCAGCAGCCCCCGGCAGGAGGGTAACTATGGCTACACCTTC.

The CDR3 protein is CASSLVNTGELFF. DNA of the CDR3: TGTGCCAGCAGCCTCGTGAACACCGGGGAGCTGTTTTTT. This sequence joins TRBV14 and TRBJ2-2; D gene ambiguous. This CDR3 is built from 13 residues. The germline CDR1 and CDR2 sequences are SGHDN and FVKESK. Deletions cut 4 bases from V and 1 base from J, with 4 bases between.

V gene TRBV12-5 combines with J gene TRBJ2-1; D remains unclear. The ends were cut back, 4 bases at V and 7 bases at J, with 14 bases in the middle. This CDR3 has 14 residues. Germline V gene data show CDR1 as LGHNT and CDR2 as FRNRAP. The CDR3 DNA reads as TGTGCTAGTGGTTCCCCCCCGGGTACAAATGAGCAGTTCTTC. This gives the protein CASGSPPGTNEQFF.

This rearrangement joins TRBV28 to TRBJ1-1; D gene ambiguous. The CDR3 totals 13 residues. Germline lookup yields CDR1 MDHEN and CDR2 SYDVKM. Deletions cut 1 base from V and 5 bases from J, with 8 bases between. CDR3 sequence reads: CASSLLTRTEAFF. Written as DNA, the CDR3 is TGTGCCAGCAGTTTATTAACCCGGACTGAAGCTTTCTTT.

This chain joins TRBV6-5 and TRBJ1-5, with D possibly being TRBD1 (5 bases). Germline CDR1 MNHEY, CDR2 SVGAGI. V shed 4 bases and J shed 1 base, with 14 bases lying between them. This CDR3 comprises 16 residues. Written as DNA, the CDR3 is TGTGCCAGCAGTTCGCCAGTCGGGGGAAGCAATCAGCCCCAGCATTTT. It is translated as CASSSPVGGSNQPQHF.

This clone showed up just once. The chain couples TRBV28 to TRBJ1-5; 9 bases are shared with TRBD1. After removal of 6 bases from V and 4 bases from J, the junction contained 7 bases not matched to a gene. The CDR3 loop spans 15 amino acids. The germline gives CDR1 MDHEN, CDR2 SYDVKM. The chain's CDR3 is CASSVQGALNQPQHF. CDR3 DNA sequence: TGTGCCAGCAGCGTACAGGGGGCGCTTAATCAGCCCCAGCATTTT.

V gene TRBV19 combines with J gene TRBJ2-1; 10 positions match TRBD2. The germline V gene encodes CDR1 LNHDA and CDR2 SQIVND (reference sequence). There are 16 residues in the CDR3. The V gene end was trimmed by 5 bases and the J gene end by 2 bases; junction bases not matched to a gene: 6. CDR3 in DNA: TGTGCCAGTAGTTTCAGCGGGAGGGGCGCCTACAATGAGCAGTTCTTC. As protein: CASSFSGRGAYNEQFF. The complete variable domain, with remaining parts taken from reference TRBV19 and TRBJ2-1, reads DGGITQSPKYLFRKEGQNVTLSCEQNLNHDAMYWYRQDPGQGLRLIYYSQIVNDFQKGDIAEGYSVSREKKESFPLTVTSAQKNPTAFYLCASSFSGRGAYNEQFFGPGTRLTVL.

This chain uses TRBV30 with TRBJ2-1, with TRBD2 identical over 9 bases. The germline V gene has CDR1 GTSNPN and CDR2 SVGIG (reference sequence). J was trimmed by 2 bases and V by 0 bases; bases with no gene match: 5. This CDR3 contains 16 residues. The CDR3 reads CAWSVRGRAPYNEQFF. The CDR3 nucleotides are TGTGCCTGGAGTGTACGCGGGAGGGCCCCCTACAATGAGCAGTTCTTC. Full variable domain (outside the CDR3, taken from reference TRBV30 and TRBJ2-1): SQTIHQWPATLVQPVGSPLSLECTVEGTSNPNLYWYRQAAGRGLQLLFYSVGIGQISSEVPQNLSASRPQDRQFILSSKKLLLSDSGFYLCAWSVRGRAPYNEQFFGPGTRLTVL.

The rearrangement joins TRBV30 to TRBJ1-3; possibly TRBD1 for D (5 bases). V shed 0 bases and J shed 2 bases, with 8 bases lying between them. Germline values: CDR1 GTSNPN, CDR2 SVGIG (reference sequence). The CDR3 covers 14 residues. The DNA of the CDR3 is TGTGCCTGGAGTGTACGGACACCTGGAAACACCATATATTTT. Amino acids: CAWSVRTPGNTIYF.

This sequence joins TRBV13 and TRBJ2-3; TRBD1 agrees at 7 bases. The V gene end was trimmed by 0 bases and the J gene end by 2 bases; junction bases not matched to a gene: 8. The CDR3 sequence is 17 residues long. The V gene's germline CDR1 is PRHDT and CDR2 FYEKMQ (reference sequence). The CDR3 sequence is CASSLGVQGWSTDTQYF. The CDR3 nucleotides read TGTGCCAGCAGCTTAGGCGTACAGGGGTGGTCCACAGATACGCAGTATTTT.

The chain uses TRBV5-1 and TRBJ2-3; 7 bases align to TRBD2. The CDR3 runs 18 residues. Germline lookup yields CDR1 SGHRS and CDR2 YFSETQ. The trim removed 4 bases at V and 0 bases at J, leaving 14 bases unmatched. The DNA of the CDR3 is TGCGCCAGCAGCATGGCTTCCTTAGCGGGTGCTAGCACAGATACGCAGTATTTT. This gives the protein CASSMASLAGASTDTQYF.

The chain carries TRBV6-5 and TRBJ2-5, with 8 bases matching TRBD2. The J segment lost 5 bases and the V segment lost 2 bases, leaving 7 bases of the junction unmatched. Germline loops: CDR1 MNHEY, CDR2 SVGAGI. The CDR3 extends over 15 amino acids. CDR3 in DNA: TGTGCCAGCAGTTACGACCGCGGGAGGAGGGAGACCCAGTACTTC. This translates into CASSYDRGRRETQYF.

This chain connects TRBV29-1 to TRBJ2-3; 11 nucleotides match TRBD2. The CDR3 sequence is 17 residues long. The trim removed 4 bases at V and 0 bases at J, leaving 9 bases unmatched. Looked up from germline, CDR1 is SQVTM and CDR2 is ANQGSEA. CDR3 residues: CSVGGLAGGPSTDTQYF. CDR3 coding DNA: TGCAGCGTTGGCGGGCTAGCGGGAGGCCCTAGCACAGATACGCAGTATTTT.

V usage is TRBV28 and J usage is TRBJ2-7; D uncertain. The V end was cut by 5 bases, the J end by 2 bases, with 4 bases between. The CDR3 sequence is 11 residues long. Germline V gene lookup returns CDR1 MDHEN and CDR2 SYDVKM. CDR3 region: CASSRTYEQYF. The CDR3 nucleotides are TGTGCCAGCAGTCGTACCTACGAGCAGTACTTC.

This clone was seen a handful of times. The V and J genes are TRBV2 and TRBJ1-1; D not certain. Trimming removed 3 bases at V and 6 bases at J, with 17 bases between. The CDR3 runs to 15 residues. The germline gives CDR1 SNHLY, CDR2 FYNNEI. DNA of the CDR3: TGTGCCAGCAGTGAGACGGCCCAGGTGGGCCCTGAAGCTTTCTTT. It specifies CASSETAQVGPEAFF.

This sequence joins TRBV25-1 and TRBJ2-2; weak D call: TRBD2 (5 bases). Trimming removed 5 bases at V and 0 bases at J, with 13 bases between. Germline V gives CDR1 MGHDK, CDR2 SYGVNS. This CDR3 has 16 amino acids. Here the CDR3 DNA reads TGTGCCAGCAGTCTGCGGGTGATCGCGAACACCGGGGAGCTGTTTTTT. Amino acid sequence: CASSLRVIANTGELFF. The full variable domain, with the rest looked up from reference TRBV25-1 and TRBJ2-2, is EADIYQTPRYLVIGTGKKITLECSQTMGHDKMYWYQQDPGMELHLIHYSYGVNSTEKGDLSSESTVSRIRTEHFPLTLESARPSHTSQYLCASSLRVIANTGELFFGEGSRLTVL.

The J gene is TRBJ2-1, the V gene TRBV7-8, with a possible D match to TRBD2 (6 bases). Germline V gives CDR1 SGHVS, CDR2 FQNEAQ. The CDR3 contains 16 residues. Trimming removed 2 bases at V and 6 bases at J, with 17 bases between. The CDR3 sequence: CASSLQGTPYGNEQFF. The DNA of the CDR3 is TGTGCCAGCAGCTTACAAGGGACTCCCTACGGCAATGAGCAGTTCTTC.

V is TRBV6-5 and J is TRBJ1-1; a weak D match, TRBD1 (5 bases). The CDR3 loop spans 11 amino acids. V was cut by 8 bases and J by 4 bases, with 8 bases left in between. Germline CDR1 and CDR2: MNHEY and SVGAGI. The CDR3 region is CASGGGTEAFF. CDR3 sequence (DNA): TGTGCCAGCGGGGGGGGCACTGAAGCTTTCTTT.

Here the CDR3 DNA reads TGTGCCAGCAGTTTAGTTACAGGGCGGACGGGCAATCAGCCCCAGCATTTT. Translation gives CASSLVTGRTGNQPQHF. V usage is TRBV28 and J usage is TRBJ1-5; tentatively, D is TRBD1 (6 bases). The CDR3 contains 17 residues. With 2 bases removed from V and 2 bases from J, the gap between germline ends came to 16 bases. The germline V gene encodes CDR1 MDHEN and CDR2 SYDVKM. The whole variable domain, remainder taken from reference TRBV28 and TRBJ1-5, is DVKVTQSSRYLVKRTGEKVFLECVQDMDHENMFWYRQDPGLGLRLIYFSYDVKMKEKGDIPEGYSVSREKKERFSLILESASTNQTSMYLCASSLVTGRTGNQPQHFGDGTRLSIL.